The rows below give T cell receptor beta chains drawn from one sample of a study of blood T cell repertoires in COVID-19. Assay: immunoSEQ multiplex PCR; the TCRdb copy retains only in-frame clones and omits some. Counted here are roughly 360,000 clones, roughly 86% occurring once; the ten biggest clones make up approximately 1%. Sequences were obtained from peripheral blood. These receptors all come from a human donor with acute or convalescent COVID-19. The donor label of this sample is uncertain. CDR3s include the opening cysteine and the closing phenylalanine or tryptophan. D genes are given only for firm matches. Only part of the rows carry a size: once, few, many, or a class if the clone is expanded.

v_call: TRBV28
j_call: TRBJ1-5
clone_size: .
d_call: .
cdr3_aa: CASSLSGAPSNQPQHF
cdr3_nt: TGTGCCAGCAGTTTATCTGGGGCCCCCAGCAATCAGCCCCAGCATTTT

v_call: TRBV6-5
j_call: TRBJ2-1
clone_size: .
d_call: .
cdr3_aa: CASSYPGEVQFF
cdr3_nt: TGTGCCAGCAGTTACCCGGGAGAGGTGCAGTTCTTC

v_call: TRBV18
j_call: TRBJ2-6
clone_size: .
d_call: TRBD1
cdr3_aa: CASSHTGGSGMMGANVLTF
cdr3_nt: TGTGCCAGCTCACACACAGGGGGCTCAGGGATGATGGGAGCCAACGTCCTGACTTTC

v_call: TRBV2
j_call: TRBJ2-7
clone_size: many
d_call: TRBD2
cdr3_aa: CASSPTGAGANEQYF
cdr3_nt: TGTGCCAGCAGTCCCACCGGAGCGGGAGCCAACGAGCAGTACTTC

v_call: TRBV20-1
j_call: TRBJ2-7
clone_size: .
d_call: .
cdr3_aa: CMVAGPLEQYF
cdr3_nt: TGCATGGTGGCGGGGCCACTCGAGCAGTACTTC

v_call: TRBV7-8
j_call: TRBJ2-3
clone_size: .
d_call: TRBD1
cdr3_aa: CASSPRGGQGLNTQYF
cdr3_nt: TGTGCCAGCAGCCCAAGGGGCGGACAGGGGTTGAATACGCAGTATTTT

v_call: TRBV5-6
j_call: TRBJ1-2
clone_size: few
d_call: .
cdr3_aa: CASSLFGTPGGYTF
cdr3_nt: TGTGCCAGCAGCTTGTTCGGTACCCCGGGTGGCTACACCTTC

v_call: TRBV6-5
j_call: TRBJ2-1
clone_size: .
d_call: TRBD2
cdr3_aa: CASILAGSSYNEQFF
cdr3_nt: TGTGCCAGCATCCTAGCGGGTAGCTCCTACAATGAGCAGTTCTTC

v_call: TRBV7-2
j_call: TRBJ2-7
clone_size: .
d_call: TRBD1
cdr3_aa: CASSFSGTGVSEQYF
cdr3_nt: TGTGCCAGCAGCTTTTCCGGGACAGGGGTTTCCGAGCAGTACTTC

v_call: TRBV27
j_call: TRBJ1-4
clone_size: .
d_call: .
cdr3_aa: CASSPWGLNEKLFF
cdr3_nt: TGTGCCAGCAGTCCATGGGGGCTTAATGAAAAACTGTTTTTT

v_call: TRBV13
j_call: TRBJ2-1
clone_size: .
d_call: TRBD1
cdr3_aa: CASSLGSWLGTGGLSSYNEQFF
cdr3_nt: TGTGCCAGCAGCTTAGGGAGTTGGTTAGGGACAGGGGGACTTAGCTCCTACAATGAGCAGTTCTTC

v_call: TRBV24-1
j_call: TRBJ1-5
clone_size: .
d_call: .
cdr3_aa: CATSDSGRGGNNQPQHF
cdr3_nt: TGTGCCACCAGTGATTCGGGTAGGGGGGGGAACAATCAGCCCCAGCATTTT

v_call: TRBV7-8
j_call: TRBJ2-7
clone_size: .
d_call: TRBD2
cdr3_aa: CASSLGTSGTYEQYF
cdr3_nt: TGTGCCAGCAGCTTAGGGACTAGCGGTACCTACGAGCAGTACTTC

v_call: TRBV6-5
j_call: TRBJ2-1
clone_size: once
d_call: TRBD1
cdr3_aa: CASRATGYNEQFF
cdr3_nt: TGTGCCAGCAGGGCGACAGGGTACAATGAGCAGTTCTTC

v_call: TRBV28
j_call: TRBJ1-5
clone_size: .
d_call: .
cdr3_aa: CASIQTRGTNQPQHF
cdr3_nt: TGTGCCAGCATTCAAACTCGAGGTACAAATCAGCCCCAGCATTTT

v_call: TRBV19
j_call: TRBJ1-3
clone_size: .
d_call: .
cdr3_aa: CASIRGGAGNTIYF
cdr3_nt: TGTGCCAGTATTCGGGGAGGGGCTGGAAACACCATATATTTT

v_call: TRBV6-5
j_call: TRBJ1-2
clone_size: .
d_call: TRBD1
cdr3_aa: CASRTGTGAGGYTF
cdr3_nt: TGTGCCAGCAGGACCGGGACAGGGGCGGGTGGCTACACCTTC

v_call: TRBV6-5
j_call: TRBJ2-2
clone_size: once
d_call: .
cdr3_aa: CASRGDTGELFF
cdr3_nt: TGTGCCAGCAGAGGGGACACCGGGGAGCTGTTTTTT

v_call: TRBV7-9
j_call: TRBJ1-1
clone_size: .
d_call: .
cdr3_aa: CASSFTLLREGGTEAFF
cdr3_nt: TGTGCCAGCAGCTTTACGTTACTCAGGGAAGGCGGCACTGAAGCTTTCTTT

v_call: TRBV5-1
j_call: TRBJ2-7
clone_size: .
d_call: .
cdr3_aa: CASSSGQSYEQYF
cdr3_nt: TGCGCCAGCAGCTCCGGACAGAGCTACGAGCAGTACTTC

v_call: TRBV12-3/TRBV12-4
j_call: TRBJ1-2
clone_size: .
d_call: .
cdr3_aa: CASSPGEVRGYTF
cdr3_nt: TGTGCCAGCAGTCCCGGGGAGGTTCGTGGCTACACCTTC

v_call: TRBV30
j_call: TRBJ1-5
clone_size: .
d_call: TRBD1
cdr3_aa: CAWRDGQGLNQPQHF
cdr3_nt: TGTGCCTGGAGGGATGGACAGGGTCTAAATCAGCCCCAGCATTTT

v_call: TRBV6-5
j_call: TRBJ2-6
clone_size: .
d_call: TRBD2
cdr3_aa: CASSYGAGGGANVLTF
cdr3_nt: TGTGCCAGCAGTTACGGGGCGGGGGGAGGGGCCAACGTCCTGACTTTC

v_call: TRBV6-4
j_call: TRBJ1-4
clone_size: .
d_call: .
cdr3_aa: CASSRGGNEKLFF
cdr3_nt: TGTGCCAGCTCCAGGGGCGGTAATGAAAAACTGTTTTTT

v_call: TRBV6-5
j_call: TRBJ1-2
clone_size: .
d_call: .
cdr3_aa: CASSRRAGAGYTF
cdr3_nt: TGTGCCAGCAGCAGGCGGGCGGGGGCTGGCTACACCTTC